Listed here is a single T cell receptor beta chain. This entry belongs to a study of cytomegalovirus exposure and HLA in healthy donors. 13 Jbeta primers and 60 Vbeta primers were used for the PCR. Only in-frame clones appear in the TCRdb table, and some are missing; sequencing was by immunoSEQ multiplex PCR. There are 100,000 or so clones in the sample; more than 70% occur only once, and around 3.6% lies in the top ten. Input material: PBMCs. The TCR was taken from a man in his thirties or forties in good health and CMV-seronegative.

The CDR3 nucleotides read TGTGCCAGCAGCCAACTTGAGGGAAGAAACAATGAGCAGTTCTTC. Translation: CASSQLEGRNNEQFF. The V gene is TRBV16, the J gene TRBJ2-1; D perhaps matches TRBD2 (5 bases). The V gene's germline CDR1 is KGHSY and CDR2 FQNENV. This CDR3 is 15 amino acids long. Trimming left V 2 bases short and J 5 bases short, with 13 bases between.